The 3 T cell receptor beta chains in this list originate from one sample, sequenced in a study of blood T cell repertoires in COVID-19. The protocol was immunoSEQ multiplex PCR, while the TCRdb copy is restricted to in-frame clones and leaves out a portion. The table has about 210,000 clones, 85% seen once; the top ten hold roughly a sixth. Material for sequencing was PBMCs or T cells enriched from blood (not recorded which). Receptors were obtained from a man aged 40-50 years who had recovered from COVID-19.

The rearrangement joins TRBV9 to TRBJ2-3; 11 bases are a match to TRBD2. CDR3 length: 16 amino acids. Germline CDR1 is SGDLS and CDR2 is YYNGEE. V shed 4 bases and J 2 bases; nucleotides not matched to a gene: 6. The CDR3 coding sequence is TGTGCCAGCAGCAGACTAGCGGGACTGTACACAGATACGCAGTATTTT. It yields the protein CASSRLAGLYTDTQYF.

This clone was counted only a few times. This chain uses TRBV10-1 with TRBJ2-3; a weak D match, TRBD1 (5 bases). The CDR3 sequence is 15 residues long. The germline gives CDR1 WNHNN, CDR2 SYGVQD (reference sequence). Deletions cut 3 bases from V and 0 bases from J, with 10 bases between. In nucleotides, the CDR3 is TGCGCCAGCAGTGATACAGGCACTAGCACAGATACGCAGTATTTT. This encodes CASSDTGTSTDTQYF.

The chain recombines TRBV13 with TRBJ1-2, with TRBD1 matching 9 bases. The germline V gene encodes CDR1 PRHDT and CDR2 FYEKMQ (reference sequence). This CDR3 has 14 residues. Germline trimming cut 5 bases from V and 8 bases from J; bases unmatched to any gene: 9. This CDR3 reads CASSPRDRVTGYTF. CDR3 in DNA: TGTGCCAGCAGCCCCCGGGACAGGGTTACCGGCTACACCTTC. The entire variable domain, with the rest obtained from reference TRBV13 and TRBJ1-2, is as follows: AAGVIQSPRHLIKEKRETATLKCYPIPRHDTVYWYQQGPGQDPQFLISFYEKMQSDKGSIPDRFSAQQFSDYHSELNMSSLELGDSALYFCASSPRDRVTGYTFGSGTRLTVV.